This TCR beta chain was observed in a study of T cells in Graves' hyperthyroidism and ophthalmopathy. Study background: Peripheral blood collection took place at initial diagnosis, before any treatment.

This CDR3 region has 15 residues. V shed 3 bases and J shed 5 bases, with 13 bases lying between them. Germline values: CDR1 LNHDA, CDR2 SQIVND (reference sequence). Points on this clonotype: What it recognizes is unknown.

Uncontrolled infections, other autoimmune diseases, pregnancy or lactation led to exclusion of patients. Study results and caveats: Ophthalmopathy could be told apart from stable hyperthyroidism with a 13 V-J model. Expanded thyroid clonotypes (above 0.001) were mostly also found in blood.

RNA transcripts yielded amplified TCR beta CDR3 regions. Initially, a first-round RT-PCR of the TCR CDR3 employed the HTBI primer set. TCRdb fed the multiplex PCR reads into MiXCR, producing one record per CDR3 protein. The repertoire consists of fewer than 850,000 distinct CDR3 sequences, with 17% occurring once and the leading ten covering about 16%. The sequenced sample was blood. This TCR came from a man in his fifties or sixties with Graves' hyperthyroidism. The rearrangement uses TRBV19 and TRBJ2-2; the D gene is possibly TRBD2 (6 bases). CDR3 protein: CASSITVGGTGELFF. CDR3 coding DNA: TGTGCCAGTAGTATTACGGTGGGAGGTACCGGGGAGCTGTTTTTT. Using reference TRBV19 and TRBJ2-2 for the parts outside the CDR3, the full variable domain is DGGITQSPKYLFRKEGQNVTLSCEQNLNHDAMYWYRQDPGQGLRLIYYSQIVNDFQKGDIAEGYSVSREKKESFPLTVTSAQKNPTAFYLCASSITVGGTGELFFGEGSRLTVL.